This T cell receptor beta chain originates from a study of blood T cell repertoires in COVID-19. Overall study context: T cells, B-cell-depleted T cells, or PBMCs provided the cDNA or gDNA that served as material.

In the study's own analysis: Quantification of nucleated cells was approximated via reference gene primer amplification. Assay used: immunoSEQ multiplex PCR; TCRdb lists only in-frame clones, some missing. V and J calls and clone size are those listed in that table; D and trimming were worked out from the DNA. The data show about 140,000 clones, around 79% seen once. This CDR3 contains 13 residues. V was cut by 0 bases and J by 11 bases, with 13 bases left in between. CDR1 is SNHLY and CDR2 is FYNNEI in the germline V gene. All enrollees were roughly 18 to 89 years old and from 24 US areas. Participants' reported clinical history set cohort assignment.

The chain has TRBV2 and TRBJ1-1; D is uncertain. The sequenced material came from PBMCs or T cells enriched from blood (not recorded which). The sequence was obtained from a woman aged 45-65 years who had recovered from COVID-19. CDR3 DNA: TGTGCCAGCAGTGAAGCTACAGCTCGTCGGGCTTTCTTT. Its protein product is CASSEATARRAFF. Looking up the rest from reference TRBV2 and TRBJ1-1 gives the full variable domain: EPEVTQTPSHQVTQMGQEVILRCVPISNHLYFYWYRQILGQKVEFLVSFYNNEISEKSEIFDDQFSVERPDGSNFTLKIRSTKLEDSAMYFCASSEATARRAFFGQGTRLTVV.